What follows are 21 T cell receptor beta chains derived from one specimen sequenced in a study of PD-1 blockade in classical Hodgkin lymphoma (dated by TCRdb to the early 2020s). Receptors were amplified or captured by the immunoSEQ multiplex PCR assay. The source is immuneACCESS, and TCRdb retained only in-frame sequences with V and J called. Part of the clones is not carried over; for the studies checked, unresolved V genes explain less than half of this, and the remainder is unexplained. The sample yields around 90,000 clones; roughly 78% were counted once. The ten largest account for roughly 9.4% of the sample. The intended sense of this specimen's time point label: cycle 4 day 1 (C4D1), after 6 weeks of nivolumab. All trial patients had relapsed after autologous stem cell transplantation, with cohorts A, B and C differing in prior brentuximab vedotin exposure. The material was peripheral blood mononuclear cells (PBMCs), obtained before the fourth cycle of nivolumab. Receptors originate from a human donor with classical Hodgkin lymphoma.

V is TRBV18 and J is TRBJ1-2, with D hard to call. CDR3 length equals 13 residues. Germline V gene sequence: CDR1 KGHSH, CDR2 LQKENI. V was clipped by 0 bases and J by 8 bases, with 10 bases between them. The CDR3 DNA is TGTGCCAGCTCACCACCGGGCCCATTCGGCTACACCTTC. Encoded protein: CASSPPGPFGYTF.

This chain uses TRBV6-5 with TRBJ1-2, with D hard to call. V lost 2 bases and J 8 bases, leaving 6 bases between the germline ends. The V gene's germline CDR1 is MNHEY and CDR2 SVGAGI. The CDR3 spans 11 residues. DNA for the CDR3: TGTGCCAGCAGTTACGGGAAAGGCTACACCTTC. It translates to CASSYGKGYTF.

The V gene is TRBV27, the J gene TRBJ2-2; D tentatively fits TRBD1 or TRBD2 (6 bases each). V lost 7 bases, J lost 5 bases, and 14 bases lay in between. The CDR3 is 14 amino acids. Germline V gene lookup returns CDR1 MNHEY and CDR2 SMNVEV (reference sequence). The CDR3 loop reads CASKKQGGTGELFF. The CDR3 nucleotides are TGTGCCAGCAAAAAACAGGGAGGTACCGGGGAGCTGTTTTTT.

This clone was seen only a few times. The chain uses TRBV5-1 and TRBJ1-5, with D possibly TRBD1 on 6 matching bases. V lost 0 bases and J lost 0, with 16 bases in between. Germline CDR1 reads SGHRS; CDR2 reads YFSETQ. The CDR3 runs 18 residues. CDR3 residues: CASSLVPTGANSNQPQHF. The CDR3 nucleotides are TGCGCCAGCAGCTTGGTGCCGACAGGCGCCAATAGCAATCAGCCCCAGCATTTT. Full variable domain (outside the CDR3, taken from reference TRBV5-1 and TRBJ1-5): KAGVTQTPRYLIKTRGQQVTLSCSPISGHRSVSWYQQTPGQGLQFLFEYFSETQRNKGNFPGRFSGRQFSNSRSEMNVSTLELGDSALYLCASSLVPTGANSNQPQHFGDGTRLSIL.

Only one count was recorded for this clone. CDR3 nucleotide sequence: TGTGCCAGCAGACCGGGGACAGGGGCCTACACCTTC. The encoded protein is CASRPGTGAYTF. The chain couples TRBV2 to TRBJ1-2; 10 nucleotides line up with TRBD1. This CDR3 has 12 residues. Germline V gene sequence: CDR1 SNHLY, CDR2 FYNNEI. The V gene end was trimmed by 6 bases and the J gene end by 10 bases; junction bases not matched to a gene: 5.

Only a few counts were recorded for this clone. The rearrangement links TRBV19 to TRBJ2-3, with 7 bases that match TRBD1. The V gene end was trimmed by 6 bases and the J gene end by 2 bases; junction bases not matched to a gene: 5. The CDR3 is 14 residues long. CDR1 LNHDA and CDR2 SQIVND come from the germline V gene (reference sequence). The DNA of the CDR3 is TGTGCCAGTAGAGACGGGACAGCCACAGATACGCAGTATTTT. Amino acid sequence: CASRDGTATDTQYF.

This chain connects TRBV27 to TRBJ2-7, with TRBD2 matching over 9 bases. The junction had 5 bases not matched to a gene; V was cut back by 2 bases and J by 6 bases. The CDR3 contains 14 residues. Germline V gene lookup returns CDR1 MNHEY and CDR2 SMNVEV (reference sequence). CDR3 loop: CASSLTGLAGEQYF. CDR3 bases: TGTGCCAGCAGTTTAACGGGACTAGCCGGCGAGCAGTACTTC.

This clone came up once. The chain carries TRBV11-3 and TRBJ1-3; TRBD1 is a possible D gene (6 bases). Germline V gene data show CDR1 as SGHNT and CDR2 as YENEEA. The length of the CDR3 is 16 residues. Trimming left V 5 bases short and J 0 bases short, with 14 bases between. CDR3 in DNA: TGTGCCAGCAGCCCAGGCGGGACACTCTCTGGAAACACCATATATTTT. Its translation: CASSPGGTLSGNTIYF.

The chain is built from TRBV9 and TRBJ2-1; 7 bases align to TRBD2. The germline V gene encodes CDR1 SGDLS and CDR2 YYNGEE. The ends lost 4 bases at V and 9 bases at J; junction bases unmatched: 4. The CDR3 is 12 amino acids. This CDR3 is CASSRPGGEQFF. CDR3 in DNA: TGTGCCAGCAGCCGACCGGGGGGTGAGCAGTTCTTC.

This clone was seen more than once but under ten times. The V and J genes are TRBV6-6 and TRBJ1-5, with no clear D. V lost 7 bases to trimming and J lost 6 bases, with 10 bases between them. The CDR3 is made up of 12 amino acids. CDR1 and CDR2 from the germline V gene are MNHNY and SVGAGI (reference sequence). Here the CDR3 reads CASNSGVQPQHF. The CDR3 DNA reads as TGTGCCAGCAATTCAGGAGTTCAGCCCCAGCATTTT.

This clone came up a few times. The CDR3 region is CASSTSPESGELFF. DNA of the CDR3: TGCGCCAGCAGCACATCACCAGAATCCGGGGAGCTGTTTTTT. V gene TRBV5-1 combines with J gene TRBJ2-2, with D hard to call. From germline, CDR1 is SGHRS and CDR2 YFSETQ. V was pared by 4 bases and J by 6 bases, with 13 bases between. The CDR3 runs 14 residues. The variable domain in full, completed from reference TRBV5-1 and TRBJ2-2, reads KAGVTQTPRYLIKTRGQQVTLSCSPISGHRSVSWYQQTPGQGLQFLFEYFSETQRNKGNFPGRFSGRQFSNSRSEMNVSTLELGDSALYLCASSTSPESGELFFGEGSRLTVL.

The V call is TRBV2, the J call TRBJ1-5; the match to TRBD1 covers 9 bases. The germline gives CDR1 SNHLY, CDR2 FYNNEI. Trimming took 10 bases from V and 4 from J; bases not matched to a gene: 5. The CDR3 consists of 13 residues. CDR3 DNA sequence: TGTGCCATCGAACAGGGGGCAAATCAGCCCCAGCATTTT. Protein: CAIEQGANQPQHF.

The rearrangement joins TRBV18 to TRBJ2-1; TRBD2 matches 8 bases. This CDR3 is 16 amino acids long. In germline, CDR1 is KGHSH, CDR2 LQKENI. V lost 0 bases and J lost 1; bases outside the gene matches: 2. This CDR3 is CASSPPRGGSYNEQFF. Written as DNA, the CDR3 is TGTGCCAGCTCACCACCGCGCGGGGGGTCCTACAATGAGCAGTTCTTC.

The CDR3 coding sequence is TGCGCCAGCAGCCAAGATGAGGGACCCGGGGAGCTGTTTTTT. Translating gives CASSQDEGPGELFF. This chain uses TRBV4-1 with TRBJ2-2; either TRBD1 or TRBD2 may fit D (5 bases each). Trimming stripped 0 bases from V and 6 bases from J, with 8 bases between. Germline assignment: CDR1 MGHRA and CDR2 YSYEKL. The CDR3 length is 14 residues.

The CDR3 protein is CASSQEGLAGVNTQYF. CDR3 nucleotides: TGCGCCAGCAGCCAAGAAGGGCTAGCGGGAGTCAATACGCAGTATTTT. J is TRBJ2-3 and V is TRBV4-1, with TRBD2 identical over 10 bases. Germline CDR1 reads MGHRA; CDR2 reads YSYEKL. The CDR3 spans 16 residues. Trimming at V came to 0 bases and at J to 7 bases, leaving 7 bases not matched to a gene.

Sample share makes this clone medium-sized. The gene calls are TRBV13 and TRBJ2-2; TRBD1 aligns across 9 bases. The CDR3 runs to 15 residues. The V and J ends lost 1 base and 4 bases, in that order; junction bases with no gene match: 1. Germline loops: CDR1 PRHDT, CDR2 FYEKMQ (reference sequence). The CDR3 DNA is TGTGCCAGCAGCTTAGAGGGACAGGGCACCGGGGAGCTGTTTTTT. This encodes CASSLEGQGTGELFF.

The chain recombines TRBV25-1 with TRBJ1-1, with D uncertain. In germline, CDR1 is MGHDK, CDR2 SYGVNS. Trimming left V 5 bases short and J 1 base short, with 8 bases between. The CDR3 is made up of 13 amino acids. The CDR3 is CASSKRENTEAFF. The CDR3 nucleotides read TGTGCCAGCAGTAAGAGAGAGAACACTGAAGCTTTCTTT.

There are many counts of this clone. The rearrangement uses TRBV2 and TRBJ2-7; TRBD1 aligns across 10 bases. This CDR3 comprises 15 residues. With V trimmed by 5 bases and J by 3 bases, 7 bases remained unmatched. Germline-derived CDR1 and CDR2 are SNHLY and FYNNEI. CDR3 DNA: TGTGCCAGCAGTCCGGACAGGGGGGGATTCTACGAGCAGTACTTC. This codes for CASSPDRGGFYEQYF.

This chain links TRBV6-5 with TRBJ2-2; tentatively, D is TRBD1 or TRBD2 (5 bases each). CDR1 and CDR2 (germline): MNHEY, SVGAGI. The CDR3 spans 14 residues. The V end was cut by 6 bases, the J end by 7 bases, with 15 bases between. Written as DNA, the CDR3 is TGTGCCAGCAGCCCACCAATTGGGGGCGGGGAGCTGTTTTTT. As protein: CASSPPIGGGELFF.

Relative to its sample, this clone is medium-sized. The genes are TRBV7-9 and TRBJ1-4; D gene ambiguous. Germline V gene data show CDR1 as SEHNR and CDR2 as FQNEAQ (reference sequence). The V end was cut by 5 bases, the J end by 8 bases, with 9 bases between. CDR3 length: 12 amino acids. The CDR3 sequence is CASSPELEKLFF. The DNA for the CDR3 is TGTGCCAGCAGCCCGGAGCTGGAAAAACTGTTTTTT.

The V and J genes are TRBV19 and TRBJ2-2; TRBD2 is a possible D gene (5 bases). The CDR3 contains 15 residues. Trimming pared 3 bases from V and 8 bases from J, leaving 16 bases between. CDR1 LNHDA and CDR2 SQIVND come from the germline V gene (reference sequence). The CDR3 loop reads CASSIRDVELGELFF. CDR3 sequence (DNA): TGTGCCAGTAGTATCCGGGATGTCGAACTTGGGGAGCTGTTTTTT.